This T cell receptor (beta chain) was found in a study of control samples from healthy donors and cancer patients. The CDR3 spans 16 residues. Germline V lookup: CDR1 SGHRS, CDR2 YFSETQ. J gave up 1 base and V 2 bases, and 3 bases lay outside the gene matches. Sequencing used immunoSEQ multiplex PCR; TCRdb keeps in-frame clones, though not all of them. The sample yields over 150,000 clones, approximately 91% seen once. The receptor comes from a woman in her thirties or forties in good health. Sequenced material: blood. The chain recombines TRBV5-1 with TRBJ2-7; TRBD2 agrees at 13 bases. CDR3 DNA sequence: TGCGCCAGCAGCTTCGGACTAGCGGGGGAGTCCTACGAGCAGTACTTC. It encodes CASSFGLAGESYEQYF.